Reported below is one T cell receptor beta chain. Different DNA sequences within this sample yield the same CDR3. The data derive from a study of shared clonotypes between healthy human individuals. The study enrolled healthy HIV-negative adults without recent acute infections or vaccinations as donors. Each subset's genomic DNA was split evenly across several immunoSEQ plates. Original processing notes: Filtering differed since immunoSEQ provided only junctions, with no quality scores. Clones were sequenced by immunoSEQ multiplex PCR, and TCRdb holds only the in-frame ones, with some missing. D and trimming come from the DNA, and the V and J calls and clone size come from that table. This sample has over a million clones, with 95% to 99% found just once. V was clipped by 4 bases and J by 0 bases, with 5 bases between them. The CDR3 contains 12 residues. Per the germline V gene, CDR1 is SQVTM and CDR2 is ANQGSEA.

The sequenced sample consisted of naive CD4+ T cells sorted from blood. Specified subset: CD45RA+ positively selected. The chain employs TRBV29-1 and TRBJ2-3; D is ambiguous. This receptor was identified in a man aged 30 to 45 in good health. Here the CDR3 DNA reads TGCAGCGTTGGCGACAGCACAGATACGCAGTATTTT. It encodes CSVGDSTDTQYF.